The 18 T cell receptor beta chains listed next were all sequenced from one sample in a study of shared clonotypes between healthy human individuals. Sequencing was performed with immunoSEQ multiplex PCR; in TCRdb, only in-frame clones are kept and a portion is missing. The sample yields about 1 million clones, about 74% seen once. Specimen: memory CD4+ T cells sorted from blood. The subset denotes: CD45RA-negative fraction. The receptors stem from a man aged 18 to 35 in good health.

The V call is TRBV10-1, the J call TRBJ2-7; 9 nucleotides align to TRBD2. CDR1 is WNHNN and CDR2 is SYGVQD in the germline V gene (reference sequence). J was trimmed by 3 bases and V by 0 bases; bases with no gene match: 3. The CDR3 has 15 amino acids. For the CDR3, the DNA is TGCGCCAGCAGTGAGTCGTCTAGCGGGAACTACGAGCAGTACTTC. This encodes CASSESSSGNYEQYF.

V usage is TRBV10-3 and J usage is TRBJ1-2; D call uncertain. This CDR3 has 16 amino acids. CDR1 ENHRY and CDR2 SYGVKD come from the germline V gene. V lost 3 bases and J 8 bases, leaving 22 bases between the germline ends. CDR3: CAISEEVAGTGLGYTF. CDR3 sequence (DNA): TGTGCCATCAGTGAAGAGGTTGCAGGAACCGGCTTAGGCTACACCTTC.

V gene TRBV28 combines with J gene TRBJ2-7, with D perhaps being TRBD1 or TRBD2 (6 bases each). Germline V gives CDR1 MDHEN, CDR2 SYDVKM. V was pared by 7 bases and J by 7 bases, with 14 bases between. The CDR3 contains 12 residues. CDR3 sequence reads: CASKGGSREQYF. The CDR3 nucleotides are TGTGCCAGCAAGGGGGGATCAAGGGAGCAGTACTTC.

The V call is TRBV27, the J call TRBJ2-7, with 11 bases that match TRBD1. V was clipped by 0 bases and J by 7 bases; unmatched bases: 8. This CDR3 has 16 residues. Germline V lookup: CDR1 MNHEY, CDR2 SMNVEV (reference sequence). DNA for the CDR3: TGTGCCAGCAGTTTATCCGGACAGGGGGCCAGGGGAGAGCAGTACTTC. Translation gives CASSLSGQGARGEQYF.

The chain links TRBV30 to TRBJ2-5, with TRBD2 matching over 10 bases. The V segment lost 0 bases and the J segment 5 bases; nucleotides outside the gene matches: 18. CDR1 and CDR2 from the germline V gene are GTSNPN and SVGIG (reference sequence). The CDR3 covers 19 residues. The CDR3 is CAWSVEAEGASGSYETQYF. The CDR3 DNA reads as TGTGCCTGGAGTGTGGAGGCAGAAGGGGCTAGCGGGAGCTATGAGACCCAGTACTTC.

The CDR3 bases are TGTGCCAGTTCTCCGACCGGGACTAGCGGGACCCAGTACTTC. It encodes CASSPTGTSGTQYF. V is TRBV19 and J is TRBJ2-5, with 11 nucleotides matching TRBD2. This CDR3 region has 14 residues. V dropped 8 bases and J dropped 7; count of bases not matched to a gene: 9. Germline V CDR1 and CDR2: LNHDA, SQIVND (reference sequence). Combining the CDR3 with reference TRBV19 and TRBJ2-5 gives the whole variable domain DGGITQSPKYLFRKEGQNVTLSCEQNLNHDAMYWYRQDPGQGLRLIYYSQIVNDFQKGDIAEGYSVSREKKESFPLTVTSAQKNPTAFYLCASSPTGTSGTQYFGPGTRLLVL.

The chain carries TRBV21-1 and TRBJ1-5. TRBV21-1 is designated a pseudogene. The CDR3 has 17 amino acids. The CDR3 DNA reads TGTGCCAGCAGCAAATCAGGGCACCGGAGGGGCAATCAGCCCCAGCATTTT. It yields the protein CASSKSGHRRGNQPQHF.

V and J are TRBV6-6 and TRBJ2-5; 10 bases are a match to TRBD2. The J call may be faulty, since TRBJ2-7 better matches the DNA end. The CDR3 is 15 residues long. Germline lookup yields CDR1 MNHNY and CDR2 SVGAGI (reference sequence). The CDR3 DNA is TGTGCCAGCAGTACAACTAGCGGGAACTCCTACGAGCAGTACTTC. Protein product: CASSTTSGNSYEQYF.

This clone has just a few counts. The chain has TRBV15 and TRBJ2-1, with D possibly TRBD1 on 6 matching bases. V lost 0 bases to trimming and J lost 0 bases, with 15 bases between them. Per the germline V gene, CDR1 is LNHNV and CDR2 is YYDKDF (reference sequence). This CDR3 is 18 amino acids long. The CDR3 sequence is CATSRDPRGTSSYNEQFF. CDR3 in DNA: TGTGCCACCAGCAGAGACCCGAGGGGGACCAGCTCCTACAATGAGCAGTTCTTC.

The sample holds a few counts of this clone. V and J are TRBV6-5 and TRBJ1-6, with 7 bases identical to TRBD1. V was pared by 5 bases and J by 7 bases, with 8 bases of the junction left unmatched. Germline loops: CDR1 MNHEY, CDR2 SVGAGI. This CDR3 has 15 residues. The CDR3 DNA reads TGTGCCAGCAGTCCCGGGACAGCATTCAATTCACCCCTCCACTTT. Translating gives CASSPGTAFNSPLHF.

The V gene is TRBV29-1, the J gene TRBJ2-5; tentative D call: TRBD2 (7 bases). Trimming cost V 6 bases and J 11 bases, with 16 bases left between them. Germline V gives CDR1 SQVTM, CDR2 ANQGSEA. The CDR3 has 11 amino acids. The CDR3 nucleotides are TGCAGCGTCCCGGGGGCGGGGGAGCAGTACTTC. This gives the protein CSVPGAGEQYF.

This clone was counted only a few times. The rearrangement uses TRBV18 and TRBJ1-1; the D is unclear. The CDR3 is 12 amino acids. With 2 bases removed from V and 7 bases from J, the gap between germline ends came to 8 bases. The germline V gene encodes CDR1 KGHSH and CDR2 LQKENI. In nucleotides, the CDR3 is TGTGCCAGCTCACCAGCCCAGAATGAAGCTTTCTTT. Translating it yields CASSPAQNEAFF. Together with reference TRBV18 and TRBJ1-1, the CDR3 gives the full variable domain: NAGVMQNPRHLVRRRGQEARLRCSPMKGHSHVYWYRQLPEEGLKFMVYLQKENIIDESGMPKERFSAEFPKEGPSILRIQQVVRGDSAAYFCASSPAQNEAFFGQGTRLTVV.

This clone was observed once. V gene TRBV11-2 combines with J gene TRBJ2-7; 10 bases align to TRBD1. The CDR3 runs to 15 residues. Germline V gene lookup returns CDR1 SGHAT and CDR2 FQNNGV. V shed 7 bases, J shed 2 bases, and the junction held 8 bases outside the gene matches. The CDR3 DNA follows: TGTGCCAGCAACCGACAGGGGGCCAAAGCCTACGAGCAGTACTTC. Its translation is CASNRQGAKAYEQYF.

The V and J genes are TRBV11-2 and TRBJ1-1; 9 bases fit TRBD1. The CDR3 totals 14 residues. Germline V gene data show CDR1 as SGHAT and CDR2 as FQNNGV. V trimming: 5 bases; J trimming: 2 bases; junction bases outside the gene matches: 3. CDR3 nucleotides: TGTGCCAGCAGCCGACAGGGGGTTAACACTGAAGCTTTCTTT. Translating it yields CASSRQGVNTEAFF.

This chain joins TRBV6-6 and TRBJ2-1; 12 nucleotides match TRBD1. This CDR3 contains 16 residues. Unmatched junction bases numbered 9, after V lost 6 bases and J lost 6 bases. Germline CDR1 is MNHNY and CDR2 is SVGAGI (reference sequence). The DNA for the CDR3 is TGTGCCAGCAGGGACCTCGGGACAGGGGGCGGCAATGAGCAGTTCTTC. This sequence encodes CASRDLGTGGGNEQFF.

V and J are TRBV6-5 and TRBJ2-3, with TRBD2 matching 9 bases. CDR1 is MNHEY and CDR2 is SVGAGI in the germline V gene. With V trimmed by 6 bases and J by 6 bases, 7 bases remained unmatched. The CDR3 consists of 14 residues. In nucleotides, the CDR3 is TGTGCCAGCAGGGCTAGCGGGGTTAGGGATACGCAGTATTTT. This codes for CASRASGVRDTQYF.

V usage is TRBV7-2 and J usage is TRBJ2-5; D gene unclear. The length of the CDR3 is 13 residues. With 1 base removed from V and 7 bases from J, the gap between germline ends came to 10 bases. Germline V gene lookup returns CDR1 SGHTA and CDR2 FQGNSA. DNA for the CDR3: TGTGCCAGCAGCTTAGAGGATCGGGCGACCCAGTACTTC. Its protein product is CASSLEDRATQYF.

This CDR3 reads CASSWTGDTEAFF. The CDR3 DNA is TGTGCCAGCAGCTGGACAGGGGACACTGAAGCTTTCTTT. V usage is TRBV25-1 and J usage is TRBJ1-1; 9 bases match TRBD1. This CDR3 has 13 residues. CDR1 MGHDK and CDR2 SYGVNS come from the germline V gene. Trimming took 6 bases from V and 3 from J; bases not matched to a gene: 2. The whole variable domain, filled in from reference TRBV25-1 and TRBJ1-1, reads EADIYQTPRYLVIGTGKKITLECSQTMGHDKMYWYQQDPGMELHLIHYSYGVNSTEKGDLSSESTVSRIRTEHFPLTLESARPSHTSQYLCASSWTGDTEAFFGQGTRLTVV.